What follows are 23 T cell receptor beta chains derived from one specimen sequenced in a study of cytomegalovirus exposure and HLA in healthy donors (dated 2017 in TCRdb). Preparation of the library involved the immunoSEQ multiplex PCR assay. The multiplex PCR relied on a mix of 60 forward primers for TCR Vbeta segments and 13 reverse primers for TCR Jbeta segments. TCRdb stores this immuneACCESS table with in-frame sequences only. Part of the clones is absent; in the studies checked, under half of the shortfall reflects unresolved V genes, and no reason is known for the rest. The sample has roughly 100,000 clones on record, 75% of them singletons. Approximately 2.4% of the sample comes from the top ten. The sample was PBMCs. All receptors come from a man between 40 and 49 years old in good health and CMV-seronegative.

The chain recombines TRBV6-1 with TRBJ1-2, with 7 bases fitting TRBD1. Trimming cost V 7 bases and J 7 bases; bases outside gene matches: 9. The germline gives CDR1 MNHNS, CDR2 SASEGT. The CDR3 runs 13 residues. The CDR3 nucleotides are TGTGCCAGCATAGACAGGGATTTTGGTGGCTACACCTTC. Protein product: CASIDRDFGGYTF.

This chain uses TRBV27 with TRBJ2-1, with D possibly being TRBD2 (6 bases). This CDR3 contains 14 residues. V was shortened by 6 bases and J by 5 bases, with 14 bases between the two germline ends. In germline, CDR1 is MNHEY, CDR2 SMNVEV (reference sequence). This CDR3 is CASSVSGVNNEQFF. The CDR3 bases are TGTGCCAGCAGCGTGTCGGGGGTCAACAATGAGCAGTTCTTC.

V and J are TRBV15 and TRBJ2-5; TRBD2 aligns across 7 bases. Judging by the DNA end, TRBJ2-7 fits better; the J call may be wrong. The CDR3 has 14 residues. CDR1 is LNHNV and CDR2 is YYDKDF in the germline V gene (reference sequence). The CDR3: CATSISLGGVEQYF. CDR3 bases: TGTGCCACCAGCATCTCCTTGGGAGGGGTCGAGCAGTACTTC.

The rearrangement joins TRBV7-9 to TRBJ2-7; 9 bases fit TRBD1. CDR1 and CDR2 (germline): SEHNR, FQNEAQ (reference sequence). Trimming removed 5 bases from V and 3 bases from J; junction bases left unmatched: 8. This CDR3 contains 15 residues. CDR3 in DNA: TGTGCCAGCAGCCGTCCGGGACAGGGTCACTACGAGCAGTACTTC. Residues: CASSRPGQGHYEQYF.

V and J are TRBV11-3 and TRBJ1-1; no clear D gene. The CDR3 extends over 15 amino acids. In germline, CDR1 is SGHNT, CDR2 YENEEA. Trimming pared 4 bases from V and 4 bases from J, leaving 16 bases between. The CDR3 coding sequence is TGTGCCAGCAGCTCAAATGACGGCCGGAGCACTGAAGCTTTCTTT. It codes for CASSSNDGRSTEAFF. The complete variable domain, with remaining parts taken from reference TRBV11-3 and TRBJ1-1, reads EAGVVQSPRYKIIEKKQPVAFWCNPISGHNTLYWYLQNLGQGPELLIRYENEEAVDDSQLPKDRFSAERLKGVDSTLKIQPAELGDSAVYLCASSSNDGRSTEAFFGQGTRLTVV.

Comments on this clone: The germline gene is not matched at one end of the junction; a read error may be the cause. This chain joins TRBV6-1 and TRBJ2-7; TRBD2 is a possible D gene (6 bases). The V gene's germline CDR1 is MNHNS and CDR2 SASEGT. The CDR3 runs to 12 residues. The CDR3 DNA is TGTGCCAGCAGAGGTCCCGGAGGGGCATTACACTTC. It translates to CASRGPGGALHF.

The V call is TRBV10-1, the J call TRBJ2-3, with 10 bases matching TRBD2. J lost 2 bases, V lost 3 bases, and 5 bases had no gene match. The length of the CDR3 is 16 residues. Germline CDR1 reads WNHNN; CDR2 reads SYGVQD (reference sequence). CDR3 sequence: CASSDLAGVNTDTQYF. In nucleotides, the CDR3 is TGCGCCAGCAGTGATCTAGCGGGGGTTAACACAGATACGCAGTATTTT.

This clone was found once. The chain employs TRBV7-9 and TRBJ2-1, with D possibly TRBD2 on 6 matching bases. Germline CDR1 and CDR2: SEHNR and FQNEAQ (reference sequence). This CDR3 region has 15 residues. The V end lost 4 bases, the J end lost 2 bases, and 12 bases lay between the germline ends. As DNA, the CDR3 is TGTGCCAGCAGCTCAGGAGGGACCACCTACAATGAGCAGTTCTTC. Its protein is CASSSGGTTYNEQFF.

The chain recombines TRBV15 with TRBJ1-1, with TRBD1 as a possible D gene (5 bases). CDR1 is LNHNV and CDR2 is YYDKDF in the germline V gene (reference sequence). V lost 3 bases and J 4 bases, leaving 15 bases between the germline ends. The CDR3 contains 15 residues. CDR3 in amino acids: CATSRGLGRGTEAFF. Here the CDR3 DNA reads TGTGCCACCAGCAGGGGGCTTGGGAGGGGCACTGAAGCTTTCTTT.

V usage is TRBV5-1 and J usage is TRBJ1-5; 7 bases line up with TRBD1. The V and J ends lost 4 bases and 2 bases, in that order; junction bases with no gene match: 6. CDR3 length: 15 amino acids. Per the germline V gene, CDR1 is SGHRS and CDR2 is YFSETQ. CDR3 sequence (DNA): TGCGCCAGCAGCGCGGATGGACAGGGCAATCAGCCCCAGCATTTT. Its protein product is CASSADGQGNQPQHF. Complete variable domain (other parts from reference TRBV5-1 and TRBJ1-5): KAGVTQTPRYLIKTRGQQVTLSCSPISGHRSVSWYQQTPGQGLQFLFEYFSETQRNKGNFPGRFSGRQFSNSRSEMNVSTLELGDSALYLCASSADGQGNQPQHFGDGTRLSIL.

This chain links TRBV18 with TRBJ1-2; D gene ambiguous. The V gene lost 6 bases and the J gene lost 2 bases, with 16 bases spanning the gap. CDR1 and CDR2 (germline): KGHSH, LQKENI. The CDR3 is 15 amino acids. CDR3 nucleotide sequence: TGTGCCAGCTCGCCGACTACTCAGGCGAACTATGGCTACACCTTC. Its translation is CASSPTTQANYGYTF.

The chain links TRBV6-1 to TRBJ2-3, with D possibly matching TRBD2 (7 bases). Per germline, CDR1 MNHNS and CDR2 SASEGT. Trimming removed 6 bases at V and 3 bases at J, with 10 bases between. The CDR3 covers 13 residues. Written as DNA, the CDR3 is TGTGCCAGCAGGGGAGGGGGGACAGATACGCAGTATTTT. Translating it yields CASRGGGTDTQYF.

This clone was seen once. V usage is TRBV5-1 and J usage is TRBJ2-3, with D possibly being TRBD2 (5 bases). CDR3 length: 17 amino acids. From germline, CDR1 is SGHRS and CDR2 YFSETQ. Between the trimmed V and J ends, which lost 3 bases and 0 bases, there was a span of 17 bases. CDR3 DNA: TGCGCCAGCAGCTCTGGACCTAGAGCGGCTAGCACAGATACGCAGTATTTT. The encoded protein is CASSSGPRAASTDTQYF.

This clone was seen only once. CDR3 amino acids: CASSPPVGGSSYTF. CDR3 in DNA: TGCGCCAGCAGCCCACCTGTGGGGGGGTCAAGCTACACCTTC. The chain couples TRBV5-1 to TRBJ1-2; tentative D call: TRBD1 (5 bases). CDR3 size: 14 residues. CDR1 SGHRS and CDR2 YFSETQ come from the germline V gene. V was trimmed by 4 bases and J by 9 bases, leaving 19 bases between them.

The chain employs TRBV29-1 and TRBJ1-2; a weak D match, TRBD1 (6 bases). Germline V lookup: CDR1 SQVTM, CDR2 ANQGSEA. The V and J ends lost 7 bases and 2 bases respectively, with 11 bases between them. This CDR3 is built from 12 residues. This CDR3 is CSATGGNYGYTF. CDR3 nucleotides: TGCAGCGCCACGGGGGGCAACTATGGCTACACCTTC.

J is TRBJ2-7 and V is TRBV27; D is unclear. The V gene lost 3 bases and the J gene lost 1 base, with 10 bases spanning the gap. Germline V gene lookup returns CDR1 MNHEY and CDR2 SMNVEV (reference sequence). This CDR3 spans 14 amino acids. The CDR3 reads CASSLTWSSYEQYF. CDR3 DNA sequence: TGTGCCAGCAGTTTGACCTGGAGTTCCTACGAGCAGTACTTC.

This chain uses TRBV2 with TRBJ2-7; TRBD2 matches 9 bases. V gave up 4 bases and J gave up 6 bases; unmatched junction bases: 7. Germline lookup yields CDR1 SNHLY and CDR2 FYNNEI. The CDR3 contains 14 residues. The CDR3 is CASSVSGGPVEQYF. For the CDR3, the DNA is TGTGCCAGCAGTGTAAGCGGGGGGCCTGTCGAGCAGTACTTC.

The chain carries TRBV7-5 and TRBJ2-5; TRBD2 is taken as the D call from the table, unchecked against the DNA. TRBV7-5 is reported as a pseudogene. The CDR3 consists of 15 residues. The CDR3 spells CVRSFYTGLQETQYF. DNA of the CDR3: TGTGTCAGAAGCTTTTATACGGGACTCCAAGAGACCCAGTACTTC.

This clone occurred once. V gene TRBV29-1 combines with J gene TRBJ2-7; no clear D gene. Germline CDR1 and CDR2: SQVTM and ANQGSEA. V was trimmed by 5 bases and J by 3 bases, leaving 8 bases between them. The CDR3 length is 11 residues. CDR3 protein: CSVQINYEQYF. In DNA form, the CDR3 reads TGCAGCGTTCAGATTAACTACGAGCAGTACTTC.

The chain uses TRBV2 and TRBJ2-5; the D is unclear. Looked up from germline, CDR1 is SNHLY and CDR2 is FYNNEI. The CDR3 has 13 residues. V was pared by 5 bases and J by 2 bases, with 9 bases between. CDR3 residues: CASSPYKQETQYF. CDR3 DNA: TGTGCCAGCAGTCCCTATAAACAAGAGACCCAGTACTTC.

This rearrangement joins TRBV19 to TRBJ2-1; TRBD1 might be the D (7 bases). With 1 base removed from V and 6 bases from J, the gap between germline ends came to 16 bases. There are 16 residues in the CDR3. CDR1 is LNHDA and CDR2 is SQIVND in the germline V gene (reference sequence). CDR3 sequence: CASSIVTGAGGNEQFF. The CDR3 bases are TGTGCCAGTAGTATAGTCACGGGGGCAGGGGGCAATGAGCAGTTCTTC.

The chain links TRBV6-5 to TRBJ2-7; 9 nucleotides align to TRBD2. In germline, CDR1 is MNHEY, CDR2 SVGAGI. V gave up 6 bases and J gave up 2 bases; unmatched junction bases: 5. This CDR3 has 14 residues. CDR3 bases: TGTGCCAGCAGGAGCGGGGGGACCGCCTACGAGCAGTACTTC. Encoded protein: CASRSGGTAYEQYF.

The rearrangement uses TRBV7-2 and TRBJ1-4; D gene unclear. CDR3 length: 14 residues. Germline-derived CDR1 and CDR2 are SGHTA and FQGNSA. Trimming left V 5 bases short and J 0 bases short, with 7 bases between. The CDR3 loop reads CASSPSATNEKLFF. CDR3 bases: TGTGCCAGCAGCCCCAGCGCAACTAATGAAAAACTGTTTTTT.